This TCR beta chain stems from a study of blood T cell repertoires in COVID-19. The assay was immunoSEQ multiplex PCR, and TCRdb's table has in-frame clones only and misses some. Of 95,000 or so clones in the sample, 75% to 85% are singletons; the top ten hold 18%. This clone was observed a single time. With V trimmed by 4 bases and J by 3 bases, 9 bases remained unmatched. The V gene's germline CDR1 is SGHTS and CDR2 YDEGEE. This CDR3 has 15 amino acids. The V gene is TRBV5-8, the J gene TRBJ2-7; 8 bases line up with TRBD1. Source material: peripheral blood. The receptor was derived from a woman over 75 with active or convalescent COVID-19. In DNA, the CDR3 is TGTGCCAGCAGCAAGGGACAGGTGGGCCTCTACGAGCAGTACTTC. It specifies CASSKGQVGLYEQYF.